This T cell receptor beta chain was recorded in a study of cytomegalovirus exposure and HLA in healthy donors. Concerning this clone: Antigen: not known.

Whole-study findings and limits: Diagnosis of cytomegalovirus status made by the classifier reportedly showed high specificity and sensitivity. Later analysis associated a missense DCLRE1C variant with TCR beta V- and J-gene trimming. Prior analysis indicated that the majority of TCR beta V segments exhibited productivity approximately 87% or approximately 30% of the time.

With 60 Vbeta and 13 Jbeta primers, the PCR was carried out. TCRdb's copy holds only in-frame clones and misses some; the assay was immunoSEQ multiplex PCR. This sample yields 200,000 to 250,000 clones, of which around 80% are seen a single time; about 0.22% belongs to the top ten. V shed 6 bases and J 8 bases; nucleotides not matched to a gene: 10. This CDR3 has 15 residues. Germline CDR1 is LNHDA and CDR2 is SQIVND (reference sequence). Sequencing was performed on PBMCs. This chain links TRBV19 with TRBJ1-2; 12 bases fit TRBD1. This clonotype was sampled from a girl aged 2 to 9 in good health and CMV-seronegative. This chain's CDR3 is CASRDPGTGGRGYTF. CDR3 DNA sequence: TGTGCCAGTAGAGATCCCGGGACAGGGGGCCGGGGCTACACCTTC.